Included here is one T cell receptor (beta chain) sequence, with context. The data were produced by immunoSEQ multiplex PCR, yet TCRdb's version contains in-frame clones alone and is incomplete. The sample holds around 94,000 clones; roughly nine tenths are singletons and the top ten take 1.3%. The data derive from a study of control samples from healthy donors and cancer patients. The germline CDR1 and CDR2 sequences are LGHDT and YNNKEL (reference sequence). This CDR3 contains 15 residues. V was trimmed by 0 bases and J by 4 bases, leaving 10 bases between them. The chain links TRBV3-1 (or the pseudogene TRBV3-2) to TRBJ1-3; no definite D call. This receptor was obtained from a woman aged 45-65 years in good health. The sample comprised blood. CDR3 sequence: CASSQDLRVGNTIYF. The CDR3 DNA is TGTGCCAGCAGCCAAGATCTCCGGGTAGGAAACACCATATATTTT.